This TCR beta chain was captured in a study of blood T cell repertoires in COVID-19 (TCRdb year 2020). About the study as a whole: Collaborator samples came from the United States, Italy and Spain and covered acute and convalescent phases of COVID-19. Nearly every sample came with metadata listing a de-identified subject ID, COVID-19 status, age in years and sex. The prospective study material was composed of cDNA or gDNA derived from T cells, B-cell-depleted T cells, or PBMCs. Samples were obtained from the ongoing ImmuneRACE study (first 160 participants) and from about 1,300 subjects provided by 6 global collaborators. The repertoires were released in a freely available public database meant as a resource for research on the immune response to SARS-CoV-2. Subjects who had been exposed to COVID-19, were actively infected with it, or had recovered from it provided the deeply sampled blood TCRbeta repertoires that made up the dataset. Where HLA class I and class II types were available, the types were taken from metadata supplied by the sample provider, not from assay-based typing. Study-level results and caveats: The quantity of clinical and demographic metadata differed by source and by participant and was supplied without curation.

CDR1 and CDR2 are drawn from the germline V gene: MNHEY, SVGAGI. The junction shows trimming of 5 bases on V and 3 bases on J, plus 13 bases between the germline ends. The CDR3 spans 14 residues, from the cysteine through the phenylalanine. The kept DNA is CDR3 alone, 42 bases in frame from the first base. In regard to this clone: Its antigen target is currently unknown. The input lacks base qualities; no much larger clone sits a single base away.

Another Seattle source contributed samples from volunteer blood donors who had recovered from COVID-19. Collaborating institutions collected whole blood in K2EDTA tubes following their own protocols. For TCRbeta analysis, collaborators shipped samples in one of three forms: frozen whole blood, isolated PBMCs, or DNA extracted from either of those sample types. TCRbeta CDR3 regions were amplified from genomic DNA by means of the immunoSEQ Assay, a bias-controlled multiplex PCR. The study's processing was this. The number of nucleated cells in each sample was estimated from the amplification of reference gene primers within the assay. Sequence reads were collapsed and filtered to measure the absolute abundance of every unique TCRbeta CDR3 rearrangement. For each sample, productive Simpson clonality was calculated by taking the square root of Simpson's diversity index across productive rearrangements. TCRdb re-hosts the immuneACCESS table, in-frame sequences only. Its copies lack some clones; in the studies checked, an unresolved V gene accounts for under half of them, and the cause for the rest is not known. The V and J calls and the clone size are those of that table, but D and trimming were determined from the DNA. Across this sample there are just over 70,000 clones, with 75% to 85% seen only once. The ten largest clones capture roughly 18% of the sample.

The chain is made from TRBV6-5 and TRBJ1-1; the D gene is unclear. The receptor comes from a man aged 70-80 years who had recovered from COVID-19. The specimen sequenced was peripheral blood. The CDR3 region has the sequence CASSPQTWDTEAFF. The DNA reads as follows: TGTGCCAGCAGTCCCCAGACTTGGGACACTGAAGCTTTCTTT.